This T cell receptor (beta chain) stems from a study of T cell repertoires in cytomegalovirus infection. Study-wide background: Both CMV infection and a matching HLA type were indicated by public TCR beta signatures. General observations from the study: Across the ex vivo response, the dominant clonotypes were HLA-C-restricted CMV-specific TCR beta clonotypes. Cumulative public TCR beta family frequency identified CMV carriers with the relevant HLA.

Regarding this clonotype: As yet, its antigen is unknown. One junction end disagrees with the germline gene, perhaps due to a read error.

One entry per CDR3 protein, called by TCRdb with MiXCR from the reads. Among 200,000 to 250,000 distinct CDR3 sequences, over 20% were seen once, and the ten largest hold 15% to 20%. CDR3 length: 14 amino acids. CDR1 and CDR2 (germline): SGHRS, YFSETQ. Sequenced sample: CD8+ T cells from PBMCs. The sequence was obtained from a human donor in good health (CMV status not recorded). Some clones in this sample may be carry-over from other donors' samples. This chain links TRBV5-1 with TRBJ2-3; D is unclear. DNA of the CDR3: TGCGCCCGCAGCTTGCTTCAGAGCACAGATACGCAGTATTTT. This sequence encodes CARSLLQSTDTQYF. Together with reference TRBV5-1 and TRBJ2-3, the CDR3 gives the full variable domain: KAGVTQTPRYLIKTRGQQVTLSCSPISGHRSVSWYQQTPGQGLQFLFEYFSETQRNKGNFPGRFSGRQFSNSRSEMNVSTLELGDSALYLCARSLLQSTDTQYFGPGTRLTVL.